The 15 T cell receptor beta chains in this list originate from one sample, sequenced in a study of beta chain features in type 1 diabetes. Study-wide results and caveats: Shortening that was moderate but significant affected the TCRB CDR3s of Type 1 diabetes patients in all four CD4+ subsets.

These receptors have no identified antigens. Of the isolated RNA, all was reverse transcribed, and so the sequenced material was expressed TCRB transcripts. Here immunoSEQ multiplex PCR was the method, and the copy in TCRdb shows in-frame clones only, minus some. The data show around 690,000 clones, 9.5% to 15% seen once. The sample consisted of naive CD4+ T cells from blood. Receptors were obtained from a man under 40 with type 1 diabetes.

This clone was counted between two and nine times. The rearrangement links TRBV19 to TRBJ2-1, with 10 bases identical to TRBD2. The CDR3 runs 14 residues. Germline V gene lookup returns CDR1 LNHDA and CDR2 SQIVND (reference sequence). With V trimmed by 7 bases and J by 9 bases, 9 bases remained unmatched. The CDR3 spells CASMALAGFGEQFF. CDR3 bases: TGTGCCAGTATGGCACTAGCGGGGTTTGGTGAGCAGTTCTTC.

This clone was counted a few times. The V and J genes are TRBV9 and TRBJ1-2; TRBD1 matches at 11 bases. Germline values: CDR1 SGDLS, CDR2 YYNGEE. Unmatched junction bases numbered 12, after V lost 4 bases and J lost 4 bases. This CDR3 region has 17 residues. DNA of the CDR3: TGTGCCAGCAGCTCAGGGACAGGGGGACGTGGGGTCTATGGCTACACCTTC. Amino acid sequence: CASSSGTGGRGVYGYTF. Supplemented by reference TRBV9 and TRBJ1-2, the full variable domain reads DSGVTQTPKHLITATGQRVTLRCSPRSGDLSVYWYQQSLDQGLQFLIQYYNGEERAKGNILERFSAQQFPDLHSELNLSSLELGDSALYFCASSSGTGGRGVYGYTFGSGTRLTVV.

With regard to this clone: One junction end does not reproduce the germline sequence, and a read error may be involved. The chain links TRBV10-3 to TRBJ2-3; unclear D gene. There are 14 residues in the CDR3. Per the germline V gene, CDR1 is ENHRY and CDR2 is SYGVKD. CDR3 region: CAIGEATSTDTQYF. Written as DNA, the CDR3 is TGTGCCATCGGTGAAGCGACTAGCACAGATACGCAGTATTTT.

This chain joins TRBV19 and TRBJ2-7, with 10 bases identical to TRBD1. This CDR3 is built from 16 residues. After removal of 3 bases from V and 3 bases from J, the junction contained 8 bases not matched to a gene. Germline V gene lookup returns CDR1 LNHDA and CDR2 SQIVND (reference sequence). The CDR3 here is CASSMTKGQGHYEQYF. The CDR3 bases are TGTGCCAGTAGTATGACGAAGGGACAGGGGCACTACGAGCAGTACTTC.

The CDR3 loop is CASSTPESGGETQYF. In nucleotides, the CDR3 is TGCGCCAGCAGCACCCCGGAATCTGGGGGAGAGACCCAGTACTTC. The genes are TRBV5-1 and TRBJ2-5, with D possibly called TRBD1 or TRBD2 (5 bases each). CDR1 and CDR2 from the germline V gene are SGHRS and YFSETQ. CDR3 length: 15 residues. V gave up 4 bases and J gave up 4 bases, with 17 bases separating them.

This clone has only a few counts. This specimen includes other DNA sequences encoding the same CDR3. V usage is TRBV28 and J usage is TRBJ2-7; perhaps TRBD1 as D (5 bases). The germline V gene encodes CDR1 MDHEN and CDR2 SYDVKM. The CDR3 covers 12 residues. The V end was cut by 5 bases, the J end by 3 bases, with 8 bases between. DNA for the CDR3: TGTGCCAGCAGTCCCCAGGGCTACGAGCAGTACTTC. Its translation is CASSPQGYEQYF.

This clone appeared many times. The J gene is TRBJ2-6, the V gene TRBV14; D not resolved. The germline CDR1 and CDR2 sequences are SGHDN and FVKESK. The CDR3 has 15 amino acids. V was clipped by 4 bases and J by 0 bases, with 7 bases between them. The CDR3: CASSRLISGANVLTF. The CDR3 bases are TGTGCCAGCAGCCGGTTAATCTCTGGGGCCAACGTCCTGACTTTC.

The V and J genes are TRBV27 and TRBJ2-1, with a tentative D call TRBD1 (5 bases). V gave up 2 bases and J gave up 0 bases, with 8 bases separating them. Germline lookup yields CDR1 MNHEY and CDR2 SMNVEV (reference sequence). The CDR3 has 15 residues. The CDR3 coding sequence is TGTGCCAGCAGTTTACTAGGGGACTCCTACAATGAGCAGTTCTTC. Its protein product is CASSLLGDSYNEQFF.

This clone came up a few times. The chain recombines TRBV7-3 with TRBJ1-1; D not resolved. Trimming took 2 bases from V and 2 from J, leaving 9 bases between them. This CDR3 has 14 residues. Germline-derived CDR1 and CDR2 are SGHTA and FQGTGA. CDR3 sequence (DNA): TGTGCCAGCAGCTTACTGGGCTACAACACTGAAGCTTTCTTT. Translation: CASSLLGYNTEAFF.

This clone was found a few times. This chain joins TRBV6-5 and TRBJ2-5; D possibly corresponds to TRBD1 (6 bases). The V and J ends lost 6 bases and 9 bases respectively, with 20 bases between them. The CDR3 is 14 residues long. Germline assignment: CDR1 MNHEY and CDR2 SVGAGI. CDR3 protein: CASRPGTPRGAQYF. The CDR3 bases are TGTGCCAGCAGGCCCGGGACACCTCGAGGCGCCCAGTACTTC.

The chain couples TRBV7-9 to TRBJ1-1; weak D call: TRBD1 (5 bases). Germline CDR1 is SEHNR and CDR2 is FQNEAQ (reference sequence). Trimming removed 5 bases at V and 5 bases at J, with 15 bases between. This CDR3 has 14 amino acids. This chain's CDR3 is CASSPRTFGTEAFF. DNA of the CDR3: TGTGCCAGCAGCCCTAGGACATTCGGTACTGAAGCTTTCTTT.

The chain combines TRBV5-6 with TRBJ1-2, with D unresolved. The germline V gene encodes CDR1 SGHDT and CDR2 YYEEEE. The length of the CDR3 is 13 residues. The V end was cut by 0 bases, the J end by 2 bases, with 5 bases between. The CDR3, as DNA: TGTGCCAGCAGCTTGGGAGAAAACTATGGCTACACCTTC. The encoded protein is CASSLGENYGYTF.

The rearrangement links TRBV19 to TRBJ1-1; D is ambiguous. The ends were cut back, 5 bases at V and 2 bases at J, with 9 bases in the middle. The CDR3 covers 13 residues. CDR1 is LNHDA and CDR2 is SQIVND in the germline V gene (reference sequence). The CDR3 region has the DNA TGTGCCAGTAGTGTGCAATTTAACACTGAAGCTTTCTTT. It yields the protein CASSVQFNTEAFF.

This sequence joins TRBV7-8 and TRBJ1-3, with no clear D. Germline V CDR1 and CDR2: SGHVS, FQNEAQ. V lost 5 bases and J 0 bases, leaving 11 bases between the germline ends. The CDR3 sequence is 15 residues long. This CDR3 is CASSPDGSSGNTIYF. The DNA of the CDR3 is TGTGCCAGCAGCCCCGACGGTAGCTCTGGAAACACCATATATTTT.

As regards this clone: At one end, the junction sequence differs from germline, possibly due to a read error. This chain links TRBV9 with TRBJ1-1; 8 bases are a match to TRBD1. Germline V gives CDR1 SGDLS, CDR2 YYNGEE. CDR3 length equals 14 residues. The CDR3 spells CASSPWTGLQNPRF. The CDR3 DNA is TGTGCCAGCAGCCCCTGGACAGGGCTCCAGAACCCGAGATTT.